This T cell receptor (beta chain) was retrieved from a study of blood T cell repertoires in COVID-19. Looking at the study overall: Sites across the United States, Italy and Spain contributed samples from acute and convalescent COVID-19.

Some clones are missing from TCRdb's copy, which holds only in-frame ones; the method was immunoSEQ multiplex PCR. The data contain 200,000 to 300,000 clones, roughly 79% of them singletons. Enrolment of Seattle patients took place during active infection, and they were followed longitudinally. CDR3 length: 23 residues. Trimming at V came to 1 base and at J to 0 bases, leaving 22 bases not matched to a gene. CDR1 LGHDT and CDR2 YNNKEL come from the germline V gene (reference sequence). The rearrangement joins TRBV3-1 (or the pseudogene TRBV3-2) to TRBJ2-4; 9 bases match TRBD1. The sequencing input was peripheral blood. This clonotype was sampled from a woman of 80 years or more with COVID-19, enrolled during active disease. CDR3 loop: CASSQVRNKGDRVPTLAKNIQYF. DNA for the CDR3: TGTGCCAGCAGCCAAGTTCGGAATAAGGGGGACAGGGTACCTACTCTAGCCAAAAACATTCAGTACTTC.